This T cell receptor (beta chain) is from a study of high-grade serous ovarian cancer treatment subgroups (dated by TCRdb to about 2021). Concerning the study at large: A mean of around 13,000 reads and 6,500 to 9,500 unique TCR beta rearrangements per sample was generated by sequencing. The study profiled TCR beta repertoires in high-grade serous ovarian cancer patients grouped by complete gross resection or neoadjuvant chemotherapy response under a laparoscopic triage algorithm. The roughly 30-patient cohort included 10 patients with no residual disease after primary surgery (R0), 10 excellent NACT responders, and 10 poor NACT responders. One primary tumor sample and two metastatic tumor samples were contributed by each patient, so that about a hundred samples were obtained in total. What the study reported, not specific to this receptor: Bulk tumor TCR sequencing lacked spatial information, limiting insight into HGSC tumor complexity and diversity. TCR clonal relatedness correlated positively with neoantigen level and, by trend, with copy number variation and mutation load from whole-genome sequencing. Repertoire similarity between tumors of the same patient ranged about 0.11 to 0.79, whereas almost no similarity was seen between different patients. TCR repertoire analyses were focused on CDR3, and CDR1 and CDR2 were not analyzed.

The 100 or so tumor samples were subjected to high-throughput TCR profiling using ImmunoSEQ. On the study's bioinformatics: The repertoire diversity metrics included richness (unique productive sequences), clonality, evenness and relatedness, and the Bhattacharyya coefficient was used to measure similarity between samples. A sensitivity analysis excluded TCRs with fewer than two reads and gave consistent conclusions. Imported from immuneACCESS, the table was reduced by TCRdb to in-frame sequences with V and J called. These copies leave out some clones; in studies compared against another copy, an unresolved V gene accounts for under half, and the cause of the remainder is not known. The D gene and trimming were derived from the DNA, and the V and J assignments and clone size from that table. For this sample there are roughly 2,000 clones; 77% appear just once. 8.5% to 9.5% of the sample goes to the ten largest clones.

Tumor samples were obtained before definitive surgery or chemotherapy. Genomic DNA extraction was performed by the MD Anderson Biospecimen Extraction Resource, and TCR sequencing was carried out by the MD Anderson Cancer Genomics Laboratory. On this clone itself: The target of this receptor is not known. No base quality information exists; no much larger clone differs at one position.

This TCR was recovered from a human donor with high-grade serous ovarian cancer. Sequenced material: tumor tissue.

The CDR3 region has the sequence CASSARRSVKQKLFF. The sequenced DNA: TGTGCCAGCAGCGCAAGAAGATCGGTAAAGCAAAAACTGTTTTTT. Recombination joined TRBV11-1 with TRBJ1-4; no D gene is confidently identified. The germline V gene (reference sequence) gives CDR1 as SGHAT and CDR2 as FQDESV. V gives up 5 bases and J gives up 9 bases, and the segment between their germline ends measures 19 bases. The CDR3 covers 15 residues, taking in both the cysteine and the phenylalanine. Only the CDR3 portion is preserved as DNA: 45 bases, with reading frame beginning at the first base.